Listed here are 23 T cell receptor beta chains from one sample, sequenced in a study of blood T cell repertoires in COVID-19. Here immunoSEQ multiplex PCR was the method, and the copy in TCRdb shows in-frame clones only, minus some. This sample has around 230,000 clones, with 75% to 85% found just once. Sequencing was carried out using peripheral blood. These receptors all come from a man aged 40-49 years who had recovered from COVID-19.

V and J are TRBV3-1 (or the pseudogene TRBV3-2) and TRBJ2-7; TRBD2 matches at 10 bases. This CDR3 has 15 residues. J was trimmed by 4 bases and V by 3 bases; bases with no gene match: 6. Germline CDR1 is LGHDT and CDR2 is YNNKEL (reference sequence). The DNA of the CDR3 is TGTGCCAGCAGCCAGGCAACTAGCGGGAAATACGAGCAGTACTTC. Residues: CASSQATSGKYEQYF.

The genes are TRBV7-2 and TRBJ2-1; the match to TRBD1 covers 7 bases. Unmatched junction bases numbered 5, after V lost 4 bases and J lost 8 bases. The length of the CDR3 is 13 residues. Germline V gives CDR1 SGHTA, CDR2 FQGNSA. CDR3: CASSSDRAHEQFF. The DNA of the CDR3 is TGTGCCAGCAGCTCAGACAGGGCCCATGAGCAGTTCTTC. Drawing the rest from reference TRBV7-2 and TRBJ2-1, the complete variable domain is GAGVSQSPSNKVTEKGKDVELRCDPISGHTALYWYRQSLGQGLEFLIYFQGNSAPDKSGLPSDRFSAERTGGSVSTLTIQRTQQEDSAVYLCASSSDRAHEQFFGPGTRLTVL.

This chain links TRBV2 with TRBJ2-5, with 7 positions matching TRBD1. The J segment lost 5 bases and the V segment lost 4 bases, leaving 10 bases of the junction unmatched. Germline assignment: CDR1 SNHLY and CDR2 FYNNEI. The CDR3 consists of 15 residues. The CDR3 sequence: CASSVNPPRGETQYF. CDR3 DNA: TGTGCCAGCAGTGTAAATCCCCCCAGGGGGGAGACCCAGTACTTC. The complete variable domain, with remaining parts taken from reference TRBV2 and TRBJ2-5, reads EPEVTQTPSHQVTQMGQEVILRCVPISNHLYFYWYRQILGQKVEFLVSFYNNEISEKSEIFDDQFSVERPDGSNFTLKIRSTKLEDSAMYFCASSVNPPRGETQYFGPGTRLLVL.

The genes are TRBV14 and TRBJ2-5; no clear D gene. The germline V gene has CDR1 SGHDN and CDR2 FVKESK. The germline V and J ends were trimmed by 0 bases and 5 bases, with 10 bases remaining between them. The CDR3 is 14 amino acids. This chain's CDR3 is CASSQDLDRETQYF. In DNA, the CDR3 is TGTGCCAGCAGCCAAGATCTAGATAGGGAGACCCAGTACTTC.

The chain uses TRBV5-6 and TRBJ2-2; 7 bases fit TRBD1. From germline, CDR1 is SGHDT and CDR2 YYEEEE. Unmatched junction bases numbered 5, after V lost 0 bases and J lost 6 bases. The CDR3 extends over 15 amino acids. The CDR3 DNA reads as TGTGCCAGCAGCTTGGACAGGGGAAGGTCCGGGGAGCTGTTTTTT. It encodes CASSLDRGRSGELFF. The full variable domain, rest sourced from reference TRBV5-6 and TRBJ2-2, is DAGVTQSPTHLIKTRGQQVTLRCSPKSGHDTVSWYQQALGQGPQFIFQYYEEEERQRGNFPDRFSGHQFPNYSSELNVNALLLGDSALYLCASSLDRGRSGELFFGEGSRLTVL.

The chain carries TRBV7-9 and TRBJ1-2; D is possibly TRBD1 (5 bases). CDR1 SEHNR and CDR2 FQNEAQ come from the germline V gene (reference sequence). The CDR3 is 14 residues long. Trimming took 5 bases from V and 10 from J, leaving 20 bases between them. CDR3 nucleotides: TGTGCCAGCAGCCCCGCGGGGGTGGAGTATCTCTACACCTTC. Residues: CASSPAGVEYLYTF.

This clone has just one count. V and J are TRBV27 and TRBJ2-5; 10 nucleotides line up with TRBD2. Germline V gene sequence: CDR1 MNHEY, CDR2 SMNVEV (reference sequence). The CDR3 has 16 residues. The V and J ends lost 2 bases and 1 base, in that order; junction bases with no gene match: 4. In DNA form, the CDR3 reads TGTGCCAGCAGTTTACTAGCGGGGGCCTCCCAAGAGACCCAGTACTTC. It translates to CASSLLAGASQETQYF.

This clone was seen a handful of times. The V call is TRBV7-9, the J call TRBJ1-4; TRBD1 aligns across 7 bases. The CDR3 contains 12 residues. Looked up from germline, CDR1 is SEHNR and CDR2 is FQNEAQ (reference sequence). The V and J ends lost 5 bases and 10 bases, in that order; junction bases with no gene match: 4. For the CDR3, the DNA is TGTGCCAGCAGCCCAGGGGGTGGAAAACTGTTTTTT. Residues: CASSPGGGKLFF.

This clone has a single count. The genes are TRBV5-1 and TRBJ1-1, with a weak D call TRBD1 (5 bases). Germline V CDR1 and CDR2: SGHRS, YFSETQ. V lost 4 bases and J 2 bases, leaving 15 bases between the germline ends. The CDR3 contains 15 residues. As DNA, the CDR3 is TGCGCCAGCAGCCTCGGTCGGGGGGAAAACACTGAAGCTTTCTTT. This encodes CASSLGRGENTEAFF.

This clone was observed a handful of times. The CDR3 DNA follows: TGTGCCTGGAGTGCTTTTACTGAAGCTTTCTTT. It translates to CAWSAFTEAFF. V gene TRBV30 combines with J gene TRBJ1-1; D call uncertain. This CDR3 comprises 11 residues. Trimming took 1 base from V and 5 from J, leaving 5 bases between them. Germline CDR1 and CDR2: GTSNPN and SVGIG (reference sequence).

There are a few counts of this clone. This rearrangement joins TRBV7-2 to TRBJ2-5; 8 nucleotides align to TRBD2. This CDR3 comprises 15 residues. Germline loops: CDR1 SGHTA, CDR2 FQGNSA. J gave up 4 bases and V 7 bases, and 11 bases lay outside the gene matches. The CDR3 reads CASTGVAGFRETQYF. CDR3 sequence (DNA): TGTGCCAGCACCGGGGTAGCGGGATTTCGAGAGACCCAGTACTTC.

The V call is TRBV6-5, the J call TRBJ2-1; 12 positions agree with TRBD2. J was trimmed by 3 bases and V by 4 bases; bases with no gene match: 1. Per germline, CDR1 MNHEY and CDR2 SVGAGI. The CDR3 loop spans 15 amino acids. The CDR3 protein is CASSSTSGSYNEQFF. The DNA of the CDR3 is TGTGCCAGCAGTTCGACTAGCGGGAGCTACAATGAGCAGTTCTTC.

V is TRBV12-5 and J is TRBJ2-3, with TRBD2 matching over 11 bases. The CDR3 sequence is 15 residues long. V was pared by 6 bases and J by 5 bases, with 7 bases of the junction left unmatched. CDR1 is LGHNT and CDR2 is FRNRAP in the germline V gene. The CDR3 coding sequence is TGTGCTAGTGGACCCACTAGCGGGGGAAGAGATACGCAGTATTTT. It codes for CASGPTSGGRDTQYF.

The chain joins TRBV27 to TRBJ2-7; TRBD1 agrees at 7 bases. Germline-derived CDR1 and CDR2 are MNHEY and SMNVEV (reference sequence). J gave up 1 base and V 5 bases, and 5 bases lay outside the gene matches. CDR3 length: 14 residues. The CDR3 bases are TGTGCCAGCAGTACCGGGACAGCGTCCTACGAGCAGTACTTC. This codes for CASSTGTASYEQYF.

The chain joins TRBV13 to TRBJ2-1; 8 nucleotides agree with TRBD2. V lost 1 base to trimming and J lost 0 bases; unmatched junction nucleotides: 23. CDR1 and CDR2 from the germline V gene are PRHDT and FYEKMQ (reference sequence). The length of the CDR3 is 23 residues. CDR3 nucleotide sequence: TGTGCCAGCAGCTTAGAAGGGCTAGCGGGTGTCAGCCCCCACTCGACCTCCTACAATGAGCAGTTCTTC. It encodes CASSLEGLAGVSPHSTSYNEQFF.

This sequence joins TRBV5-6 and TRBJ2-3; a possible D gene is TRBD2 (6 bases). The CDR3 runs to 16 residues. Germline V gene sequence: CDR1 SGHDT, CDR2 YYEEEE. V lost 1 base and J lost 2, with 14 bases in between. The CDR3 spells CASSLTRRGNTDTQYF. The CDR3 DNA reads TGTGCCAGCAGCTTGACCAGGAGGGGTAACACAGATACGCAGTATTTT.

In its sample, this clone was seen once. DNA for the CDR3: TGTGCCAGCTACCGGGACAGGGTATTGTACAATGAGCAGTTCTTC. It translates to CASYRDRVLYNEQFF. The chain recombines TRBV6-5 with TRBJ2-1; 9 bases agree with TRBD1. The V gene end was trimmed by 8 bases and the J gene end by 4 bases; junction bases not matched to a gene: 9. This CDR3 is built from 15 residues. The germline V gene has CDR1 MNHEY and CDR2 SVGAGI.

About this clone itself: One junction end does not reproduce the germline sequence, and a read error may be involved. J is TRBJ1-5 and V is TRBV6-4; TRBD1 agrees at 7 bases. Germline V gene data show CDR1 as MRHNA and CDR2 as SNTAGT. The CDR3 loop spans 12 amino acids. CDR3 DNA: TGTGCCAGCAGTCAAGGACAGGCCCCTCGGGTATTT. As protein: CASSQGQAPRVF.

The J gene is TRBJ1-1, the V gene TRBV28; D is undetermined. CDR1 and CDR2 (germline): MDHEN, SYDVKM. V lost 7 bases to trimming and J lost 4 bases, with 19 bases between them. The CDR3 covers 15 residues. For the CDR3, the DNA is TGTGCCAGCACCGTCCTAGAGGGTTTAGGCACTGAAGCTTTCTTT. Its translation is CASTVLEGLGTEAFF. The complete variable domain, with remaining parts taken from reference TRBV28 and TRBJ1-1, reads DVKVTQSSRYLVKRTGEKVFLECVQDMDHENMFWYRQDPGLGLRLIYFSYDVKMKEKGDIPEGYSVSREKKERFSLILESASTNQTSMYLCASTVLEGLGTEAFFGQGTRLTVV.

The chain's CDR3 is CASSQDRGETQYF. The CDR3 DNA reads TGTGCCAGCAGCCAAGACAGGGGCGAGACCCAGTACTTC. V and J are TRBV3-1 (or the pseudogene TRBV3-2) and TRBJ2-5; a weak D match, TRBD1 (6 bases). The ends were cut back, 0 bases at V and 5 bases at J, with 7 bases in the middle. This CDR3 comprises 13 residues. From germline, CDR1 is LGHDT and CDR2 YNNKEL (reference sequence).

The chain links TRBV27 to TRBJ2-2; 8 bases map to TRBD1. The CDR3 is 15 amino acids. V trimming: 3 bases; J trimming: 5 bases; junction bases outside the gene matches: 5. Germline CDR1 is MNHEY and CDR2 is SMNVEV (reference sequence). The CDR3 DNA reads TGTGCCAGCAGTTTCAGGGGGCGTCTTACCGGGGAGCTGTTTTTT. As protein: CASSFRGRLTGELFF.

The chain couples TRBV27 to TRBJ2-3, with 14 bases lining up with TRBD2. J lost 0 bases, V lost 7 bases, and 6 bases had no gene match. The CDR3 length is 17 residues. CDR1 MNHEY and CDR2 SMNVEV come from the germline V gene (reference sequence). The CDR3 region is CASNPGLAGASTDTQYF. The CDR3 nucleotides read TGTGCCAGCAATCCGGGACTAGCGGGGGCTAGCACAGATACGCAGTATTTT.

The rearrangement joins TRBV27 to TRBJ2-1; possibly TRBD2 for D (6 bases). CDR3 size: 15 residues. Germline CDR1 and CDR2: MNHEY and SMNVEV (reference sequence). Trimming removed 3 bases from V and 2 bases from J, with 11 bases in between. The CDR3: CASSFGRGTYNEQFF. CDR3 DNA sequence: TGTGCCAGCAGTTTCGGGAGAGGGACCTACAATGAGCAGTTCTTC.